This TCR beta chain was sequenced in a study of shared clonotypes between healthy human individuals. CD45RO-negative cells were positively selected for CCR7, leaving out terminally differentiated effector memory CD45RA+ cells. V lost 5 bases and J lost 0, with 8 bases in between. This CDR3 contains 13 residues. Germline CDR1 and CDR2: SGHAT and FQNNGV. The table came from immunoSEQ multiplex PCR; TCRdb's copy has only in-frame clones and leaves some out. The table lists fewer than 850,000 clones, 90% to 97% of them singletons. The receptor comes from a man aged 25-45 years in good health. The sequencing input was naive CD8+ T cells sorted from blood. The rearrangement uses TRBV11-2 and TRBJ2-7; D gene uncertain. CDR3 loop: CASSLPGSYEQYF. The CDR3 DNA is TGTGCCAGCAGCCTGCCAGGCTCCTACGAGCAGTACTTC.